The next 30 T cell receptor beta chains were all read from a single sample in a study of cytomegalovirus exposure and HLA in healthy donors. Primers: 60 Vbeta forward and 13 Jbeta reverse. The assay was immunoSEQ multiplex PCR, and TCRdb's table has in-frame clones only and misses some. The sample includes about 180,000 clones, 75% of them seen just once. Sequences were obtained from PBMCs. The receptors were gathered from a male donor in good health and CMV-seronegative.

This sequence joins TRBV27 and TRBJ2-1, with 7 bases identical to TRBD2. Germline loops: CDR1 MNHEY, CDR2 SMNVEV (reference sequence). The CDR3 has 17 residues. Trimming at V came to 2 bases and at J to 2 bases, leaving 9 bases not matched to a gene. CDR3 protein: CASSLSARAGPYNEQFF. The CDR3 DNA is TGTGCCAGCAGTTTAAGCGCCCGAGCGGGGCCCTACAATGAGCAGTTCTTC.

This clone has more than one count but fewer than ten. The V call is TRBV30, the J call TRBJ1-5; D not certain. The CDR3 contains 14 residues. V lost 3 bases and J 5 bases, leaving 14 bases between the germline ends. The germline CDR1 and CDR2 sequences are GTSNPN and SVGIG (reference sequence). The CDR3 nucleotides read TGTGCCTGGAGCAAGGGAGGGAACTATCAGCCCCAGCATTTT. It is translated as CAWSKGGNYQPQHF. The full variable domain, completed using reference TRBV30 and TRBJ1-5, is SQTIHQWPATLVQPVGSPLSLECTVEGTSNPNLYWYRQAAGRGLQLLFYSVGIGQISSEVPQNLSASRPQDRQFILSSKKLLLSDSGFYLCAWSKGGNYQPQHFGDGTRLSIL.

The CDR3 reads CASNPTGVTDTQYF. The CDR3 DNA follows: TGTGCCAGCAACCCTACCGGGGTCACAGATACGCAGTATTTT. The chain joins TRBV11-2 to TRBJ2-3; a weak D match, TRBD2 (5 bases). The CDR3 spans 14 residues. Germline-derived CDR1 and CDR2 are SGHAT and FQNNGV. V lost 7 bases and J lost 2, with 13 bases in between.

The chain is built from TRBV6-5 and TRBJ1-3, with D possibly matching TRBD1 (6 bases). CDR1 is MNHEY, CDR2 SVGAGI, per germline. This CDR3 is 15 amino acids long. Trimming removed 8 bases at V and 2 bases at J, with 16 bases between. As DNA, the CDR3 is TGTGCCAGCCGAACAGGGAACCTACCTGGAAACACCATATATTTT. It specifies CASRTGNLPGNTIYF.

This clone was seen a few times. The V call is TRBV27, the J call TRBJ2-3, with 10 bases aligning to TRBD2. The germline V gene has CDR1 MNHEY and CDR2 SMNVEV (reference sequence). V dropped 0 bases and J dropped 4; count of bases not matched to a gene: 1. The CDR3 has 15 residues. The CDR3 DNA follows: TGTGCCAGCAGTTTATCTGGACTAGCGGCAGATACGCAGTATTTT. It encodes CASSLSGLAADTQYF.

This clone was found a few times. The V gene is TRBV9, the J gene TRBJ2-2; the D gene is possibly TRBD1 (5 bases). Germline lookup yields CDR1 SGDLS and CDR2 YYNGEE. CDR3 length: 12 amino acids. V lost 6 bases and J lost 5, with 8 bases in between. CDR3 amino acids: CASTRGTGELFF. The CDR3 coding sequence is TGTGCCAGCACTAGGGGAACCGGGGAGCTGTTTTTT. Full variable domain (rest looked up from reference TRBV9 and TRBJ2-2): DSGVTQTPKHLITATGQRVTLRCSPRSGDLSVYWYQQSLDQGLQFLIQYYNGEERAKGNILERFSAQQFPDLHSELNLSSLELGDSALYFCASTRGTGELFFGEGSRLTVL.

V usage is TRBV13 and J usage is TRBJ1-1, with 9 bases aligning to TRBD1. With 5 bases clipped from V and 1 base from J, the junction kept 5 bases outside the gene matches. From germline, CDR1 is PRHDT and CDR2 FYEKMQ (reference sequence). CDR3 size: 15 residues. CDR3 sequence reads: CASSVGGQGNTEAFF. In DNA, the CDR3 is TGTGCCAGCAGCGTCGGGGGACAGGGGAACACTGAAGCTTTCTTT.

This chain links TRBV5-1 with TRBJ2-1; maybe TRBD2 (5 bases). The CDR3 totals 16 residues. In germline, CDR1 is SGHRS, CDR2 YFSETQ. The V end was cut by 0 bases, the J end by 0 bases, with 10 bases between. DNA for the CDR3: TGCGCCAGCAGCTTGGCCGTGGGGAGCTCCTACAATGAGCAGTTCTTC. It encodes CASSLAVGSSYNEQFF.

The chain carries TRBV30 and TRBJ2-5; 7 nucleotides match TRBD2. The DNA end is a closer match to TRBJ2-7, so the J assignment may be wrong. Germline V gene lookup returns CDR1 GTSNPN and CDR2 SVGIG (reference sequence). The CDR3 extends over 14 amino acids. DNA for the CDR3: TGTGCCTGGAGTGAGGGAGCGGGGTTAGACGAGCAGTACTTC. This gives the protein CAWSEGAGLDEQYF.

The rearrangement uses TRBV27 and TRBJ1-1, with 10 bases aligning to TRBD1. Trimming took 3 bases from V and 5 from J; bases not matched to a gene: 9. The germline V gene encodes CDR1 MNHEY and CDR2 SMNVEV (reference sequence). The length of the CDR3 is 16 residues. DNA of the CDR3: TGTGCCAGCAGTTTGCCGGGACAGGGGCGGGGGACTGAAGCTTTCTTT. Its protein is CASSLPGQGRGTEAFF.

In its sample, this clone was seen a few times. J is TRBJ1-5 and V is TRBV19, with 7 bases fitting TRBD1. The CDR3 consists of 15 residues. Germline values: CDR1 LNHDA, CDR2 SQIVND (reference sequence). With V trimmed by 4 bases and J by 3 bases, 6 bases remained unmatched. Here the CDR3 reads CASSTGQDYNQPQHF. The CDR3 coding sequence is TGTGCCAGTAGTACCGGACAGGACTACAATCAGCCCCAGCATTTT.

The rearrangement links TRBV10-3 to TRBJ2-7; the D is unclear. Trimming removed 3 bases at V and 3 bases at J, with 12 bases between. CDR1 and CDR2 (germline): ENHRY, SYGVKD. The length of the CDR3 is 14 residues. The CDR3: CAISDISRGYEQYF. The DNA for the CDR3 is TGTGCCATCAGTGATATCTCTAGAGGCTACGAGCAGTACTTC.

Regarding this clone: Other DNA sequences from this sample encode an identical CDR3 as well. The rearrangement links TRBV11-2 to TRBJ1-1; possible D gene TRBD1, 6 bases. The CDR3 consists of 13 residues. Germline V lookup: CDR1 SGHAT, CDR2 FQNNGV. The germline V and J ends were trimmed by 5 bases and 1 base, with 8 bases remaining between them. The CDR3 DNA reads TGTGCCAGCAGCCTGGACAGGAACACTGAAGCTTTCTTT. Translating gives CASSLDRNTEAFF.

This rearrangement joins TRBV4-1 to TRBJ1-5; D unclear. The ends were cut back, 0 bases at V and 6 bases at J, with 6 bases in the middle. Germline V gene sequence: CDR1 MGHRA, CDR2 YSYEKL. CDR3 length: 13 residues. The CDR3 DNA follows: TGCGCCAGCAGCCAAGATTGGAGTCAGCCCCAGCATTTT. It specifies CASSQDWSQPQHF.

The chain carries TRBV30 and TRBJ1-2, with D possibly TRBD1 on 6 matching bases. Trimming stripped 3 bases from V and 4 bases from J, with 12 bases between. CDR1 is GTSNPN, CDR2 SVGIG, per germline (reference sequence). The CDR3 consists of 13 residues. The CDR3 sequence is CAWSGQLVYGYTF. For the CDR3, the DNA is TGTGCCTGGAGCGGACAGTTGGTCTATGGCTACACCTTC.

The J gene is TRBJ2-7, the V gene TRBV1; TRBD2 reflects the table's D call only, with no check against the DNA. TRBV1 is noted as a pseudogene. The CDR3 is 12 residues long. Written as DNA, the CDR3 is TGCACCAGCAGCCAAGAGGACTGGCGGCAGTACTTC. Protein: CTSSQEDWRQYF.

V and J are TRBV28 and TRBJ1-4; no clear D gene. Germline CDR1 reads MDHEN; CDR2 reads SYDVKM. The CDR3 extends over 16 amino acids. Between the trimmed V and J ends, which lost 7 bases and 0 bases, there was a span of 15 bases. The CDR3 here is CASKPPGRPTNEKLFF. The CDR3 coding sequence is TGTGCCAGCAAACCTCCCGGGAGACCAACTAATGAAAAACTGTTTTTT.

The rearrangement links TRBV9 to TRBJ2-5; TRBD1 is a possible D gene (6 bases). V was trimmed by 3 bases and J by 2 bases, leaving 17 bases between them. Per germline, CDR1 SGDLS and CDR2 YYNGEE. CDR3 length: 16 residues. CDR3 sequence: CASSAAQGWGQETQYF. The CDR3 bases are TGTGCCAGCAGCGCGGCCCAGGGGTGGGGACAAGAGACCCAGTACTTC.

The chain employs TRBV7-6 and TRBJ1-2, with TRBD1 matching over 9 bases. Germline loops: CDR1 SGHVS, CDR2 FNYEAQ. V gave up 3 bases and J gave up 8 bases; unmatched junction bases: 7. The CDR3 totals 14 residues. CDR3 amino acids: CASSFSGGQGGYTF. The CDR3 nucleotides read TGTGCCAGCAGCTTCAGCGGGGGACAGGGAGGCTACACCTTC.

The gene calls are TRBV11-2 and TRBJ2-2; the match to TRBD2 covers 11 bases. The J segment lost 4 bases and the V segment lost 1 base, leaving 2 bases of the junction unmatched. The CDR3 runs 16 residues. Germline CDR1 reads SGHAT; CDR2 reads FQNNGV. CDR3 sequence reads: CASSLGSGRATGELFF. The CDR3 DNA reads TGTGCCAGCAGCTTAGGTAGCGGGAGGGCCACCGGGGAGCTGTTTTTT.

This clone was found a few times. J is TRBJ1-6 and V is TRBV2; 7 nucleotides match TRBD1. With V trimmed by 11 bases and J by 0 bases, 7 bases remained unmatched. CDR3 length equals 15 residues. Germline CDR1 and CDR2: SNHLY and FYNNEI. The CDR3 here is CAAGQLGSYNSPLHF. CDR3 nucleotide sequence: TGTGCCGCGGGACAGCTAGGCTCCTATAATTCACCCCTCCACTTT.

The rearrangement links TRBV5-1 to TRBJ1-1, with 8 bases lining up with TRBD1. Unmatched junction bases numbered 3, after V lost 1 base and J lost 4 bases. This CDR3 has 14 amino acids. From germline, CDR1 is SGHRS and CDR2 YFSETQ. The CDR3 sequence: CASSLQGASTEAFF. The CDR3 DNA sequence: TGCGCCAGCAGCTTGCAGGGGGCGAGCACTGAAGCTTTCTTT.

In DNA, the CDR3 is TGTGCCAGTAGTATATTTGGACATGGTGTCACCAACACTGAAGCTTTCTTT. As protein: CASSIFGHGVTNTEAFF. V and J are TRBV19 and TRBJ1-1; a possible D gene is TRBD1 (5 bases). The CDR3 sequence is 17 residues long. V was cut by 2 bases and J by 2 bases, with 18 bases left in between. Germline V CDR1 and CDR2: LNHDA, SQIVND (reference sequence).

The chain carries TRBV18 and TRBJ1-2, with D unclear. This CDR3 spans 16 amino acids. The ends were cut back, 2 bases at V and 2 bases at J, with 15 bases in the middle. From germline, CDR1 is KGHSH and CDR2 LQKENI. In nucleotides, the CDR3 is TGTGCCAGCTCACCAAATGCGGACTTTCCGAACTATGGCTACACCTTC. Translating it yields CASSPNADFPNYGYTF.

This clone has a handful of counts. The DNA for the CDR3 is TGTGCCAGCAGTTTAGCCGGGAACCTCTACGAGCAGTACTTC. It translates to CASSLAGNLYEQYF. This chain uses TRBV27 with TRBJ2-7; perhaps TRBD2 as D (5 bases). Germline values: CDR1 MNHEY, CDR2 SMNVEV (reference sequence). The CDR3 length is 14 residues. The germline V and J ends were trimmed by 2 bases and 3 bases, with 11 bases remaining between them.

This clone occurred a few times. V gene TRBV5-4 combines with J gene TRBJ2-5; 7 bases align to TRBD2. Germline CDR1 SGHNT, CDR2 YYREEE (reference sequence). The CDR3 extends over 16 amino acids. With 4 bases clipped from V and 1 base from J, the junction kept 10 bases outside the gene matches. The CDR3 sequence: CASSKREGLTQETQYF. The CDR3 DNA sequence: TGTGCCAGCAGCAAGAGGGAGGGACTAACCCAAGAGACCCAGTACTTC.

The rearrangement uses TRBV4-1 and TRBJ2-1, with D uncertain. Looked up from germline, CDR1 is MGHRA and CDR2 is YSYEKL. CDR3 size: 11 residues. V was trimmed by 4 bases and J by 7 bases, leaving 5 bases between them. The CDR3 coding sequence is TGCGCCAGCAGCCTTTCTAATGAGCAGTTCTTC. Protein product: CASSLSNEQFF.

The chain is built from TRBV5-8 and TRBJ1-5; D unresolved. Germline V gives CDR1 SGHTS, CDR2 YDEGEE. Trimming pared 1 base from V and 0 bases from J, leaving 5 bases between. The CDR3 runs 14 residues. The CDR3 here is CASSLRSSNQPQHF. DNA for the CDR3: TGTGCCAGCAGCTTGCGCAGTAGCAATCAGCCCCAGCATTTT.

The CDR3 nucleotides read TGTGCCAGCAGCTCACAGGGGGGAGCTTTCTTT. As protein: CASSSQGGAFF. The genes are TRBV5-6 and TRBJ1-1; 8 bases match TRBD1. From germline, CDR1 is SGHDT and CDR2 YYEEEE. This CDR3 has 11 amino acids. Losses at the gene ends were 3 bases for V and 10 bases for J; bases not matched to a gene: 2. The variable domain in full, completed from reference TRBV5-6 and TRBJ1-1, reads DAGVTQSPTHLIKTRGQQVTLRCSPKSGHDTVSWYQQALGQGPQFIFQYYEEEERQRGNFPDRFSGHQFPNYSSELNVNALLLGDSALYLCASSSQGGAFFGQGTRLTVV.

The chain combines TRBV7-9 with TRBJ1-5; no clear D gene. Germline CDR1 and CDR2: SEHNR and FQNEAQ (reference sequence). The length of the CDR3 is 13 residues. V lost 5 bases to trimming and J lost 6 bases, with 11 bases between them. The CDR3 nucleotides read TGTGCCAGCAGCCCCTTACTCGCTCAGCCCCAGCATTTT. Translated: CASSPLLAQPQHF.